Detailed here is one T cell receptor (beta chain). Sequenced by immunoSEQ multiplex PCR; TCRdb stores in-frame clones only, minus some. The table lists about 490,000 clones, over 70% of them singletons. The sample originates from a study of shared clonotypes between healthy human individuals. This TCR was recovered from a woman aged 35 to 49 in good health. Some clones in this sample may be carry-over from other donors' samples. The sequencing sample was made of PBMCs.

CDR3 sequence: CASLRTGAAGEAFF. CDR3 bases: TGTGCCAGCCTAAGGACAGGGGCGGCTGGAGAAGCTTTCTTT. The chain couples TRBV28 to TRBJ1-1; TRBD1 aligns across 9 bases. CDR1 and CDR2 from the germline V gene are MDHEN and SYDVKM. The ends lost 8 bases at V and 8 bases at J; junction bases unmatched: 12. The CDR3 has 14 residues.